This TCR beta chain was recovered during a study of T cell repertoires in cytomegalovirus infection. Study overall: Recently identified HLA-C-restricted CMV epitopes were used, and well-studied HLA-B-restricted CMV epitopes were used as well.

As regards this clonotype: Its antigen is not identified.

Notes on the study in general: HLA-C-restricted TCR beta clonotypes specific for CMV led the ex vivo response. There were carriers of CMV plus the relevant HLA, and cumulative public TCR beta family frequency identified them.

Trimming took off 0 bases at V and 0 bases at J, with 9 bases between the two ends. CDR3 length equals 15 residues. Germline CDR1 reads LGHDT; CDR2 reads YNNKEL (reference sequence). TCRdb re-called the reads through MiXCR, storing one row per CDR3 protein. The table records about 830,000 distinct CDR3 sequences, around a third of them present only once. The origin of this receptor is a human donor in good health (CMV status not recorded). Some clones in this sample may be carry-over from other donors' samples. The rearrangement joins TRBV3-1 to TRBJ2-7, with D uncertain. Sequencing used cultured CD8+ T cells from PBMCs, obtained from culture after CMV antigen stimulation. CDR3 protein: CASSQDPGSSYEQYF. The CDR3 DNA follows: TGTGCCAGCAGCCAAGATCCGGGTAGCTCCTACGAGCAGTACTTC.